The clone carrying this TCR beta chain was counted a single time. This sample stems from a study of shared clonotypes between healthy human individuals. Sequenced by immunoSEQ multiplex PCR; TCRdb stores in-frame clones only, minus some. The sample holds 490,000 or so clones; over 60% are singletons and the top ten take 13%. Germline lookup yields CDR1 MDHEN and CDR2 SYDVKM. V was shortened by 3 bases and J by 7 bases, with 16 bases between the two germline ends. The CDR3 consists of 15 residues. Source material: PBMCs. This TCR was recovered from a woman aged 40 to 55 in good health. Some clones in this sample may be carry-over from other donors' samples. The chain uses TRBV28 and TRBJ1-5, with D perhaps TRBD1 (5 bases). This CDR3 is CASSLTQGMGQPQHF. The DNA for the CDR3 is TGTGCCAGCAGTTTGACGCAGGGAATGGGGCAGCCCCAGCATTTT.